These T cell receptor beta chains were read from a single sample in a study of identifying expanded T cells in peripheral blood. This table comes from immunoSEQ multiplex PCR, and its TCRdb copy is limited to in-frame clones, with some not included. The sample yields 85,000 to 120,000 clones, approximately 88% seen once. The sample consisted of blood. The receptors stem from a person aged 18 to 75 in good health. Both conserved end residues are part of each CDR3. The D gene is left open where the match is weak. Some rows mark clone size as missing; the rest say once, few, many or name a class of expanded clone.

d_call clone_size j_call v_call cdr3_aa cdr3_nt
- - TRBJ2-7 TRBV28 CASSQGGTEQYF TGTGCCAGCAGTCAAGGGGGGACCGAGCAGTACTTC
- - TRBJ2-2 TRBV19 CASRMGNTGELFF TGTGCCAGTAGGATGGGGAACACCGGGGAGCTGTTTTTT
- - TRBJ2-3 TRBV9 CASSARWGTDTQYF TGTGCCAGCAGCGCTAGATGGGGAACAGATACGCAGTATTTT
- - TRBJ2-5 TRBV27 CASSFGVGKTQYF TGTGCCAGCAGTTTTGGGGTTGGGAAGACCCAGTACTTC
TRBD1 - TRBJ1-5 TRBV7-9 CASRPGQGEGNQPQHF TGTGCCAGCAGACCGGGACAGGGGGAAGGCAATCAGCCCCAGCATTTT
- - TRBJ2-7 TRBV27 CASSFGPGTYEQYF -
TRBD1 - TRBJ2-7 TRBV4-2 CASSPTGKQYF TGTGCCAGCAGCCCGACAGGGAAGCAGTACTTC
- - TRBJ1-1 TRBV11-2 CASSLVGPFVNTEAFF TGTGCCAGCAGCTTAGTAGGCCCTTTCGTGAACACTGAAGCTTTCTTT
- once TRBJ2-3 TRBV11-2 CASSPVVGGSTDTQYF TGTGCCAGCAGCCCTGTGGTCGGGGGAAGCACAGATACGCAGTATTTT
- - TRBJ2-1 TRBV7-2 CASSSRVASYNEQFF TGTGCCAGCAGCTCCCGGGTAGCTTCCTACAATGAGCAGTTCTTC
- - TRBJ2-5 TRBV11-2 CASSPAFGETQYF TGTGCCAGCAGCCCAGCGTTTGGAGAGACCCAGTACTTC
TRBD2 - TRBJ2-3 TRBV7-2 CASSPGLDDTQYF TGTGCCAGCAGCCCCGGACTAGACGATACGCAGTATTTT
- - TRBJ2-1 TRBV4-3 CASSQGPLDGEQFF TGCGCCAGCAGCCAAGGCCCGTTGGATGGTGAGCAGTTCTTC
- - TRBJ1-5 TRBV19 CASSISGETGNQPQHF TGTGCCAGTAGTATATCAGGGGAAACTGGCAATCAGCCCCAGCATTTT
- - TRBJ2-5 TRBV5-5 CASSLEREETQYF TGTGCCAGCAGCTTGGAGAGGGAAGAGACCCAGTACTTC
- - TRBJ2-2 TRBV6-5 CASKVGGELFF TGTGCCAGCAAGGTGGGCGGGGAGCTGTTTTTT